A single sample is the source of the 30 T cell receptor beta chains below, sequenced in a study of blood T cell repertoires in COVID-19. Produced via immunoSEQ multiplex PCR; TCRdb's table is partial and in-frame only. The sample consists of 240,000 or so clones, more than 70% of them appearing once. Sequencing used peripheral blood. The source is a man of 80 years or more with acute or convalescent COVID-19.

In DNA, the CDR3 is TGTGCCAGCTCACCCCTCGGGGGGTCGGACACCGGGGAGCTGTTTTTT. Translating it yields CASSPLGGSDTGELFF. This chain uses TRBV18 with TRBJ2-2, with TRBD2 matching over 7 bases. The V gene's germline CDR1 is KGHSH and CDR2 LQKENI. V gave up 3 bases and J gave up 3 bases; unmatched junction bases: 7. The CDR3 spans 16 residues.

This chain uses TRBV5-4 with TRBJ1-1, with D unresolved. Trimming shortened V by 4 bases and J by 3 bases, and 7 bases separated the two germline ends. Germline V gene data show CDR1 as SGHNT and CDR2 as YYREEE (reference sequence). CDR3 length equals 12 residues. CDR3 nucleotides: TGTGCCAGCAGCACTACGGACACTGAAGCTTTCTTT. It encodes CASSTTDTEAFF.

The chain has TRBV19 and TRBJ2-2; TRBD1 might be the D (5 bases). The CDR3 is made up of 15 amino acids. V was cut by 2 bases and J by 5 bases, with 12 bases left in between. The germline gives CDR1 LNHDA, CDR2 SQIVND (reference sequence). The CDR3 is CASSITGLGTGELFF. DNA for the CDR3: TGTGCCAGTAGTATAACAGGTCTAGGGACCGGGGAGCTGTTTTTT. The variable domain in full, completed from reference TRBV19 and TRBJ2-2, reads DGGITQSPKYLFRKEGQNVTLSCEQNLNHDAMYWYRQDPGQGLRLIYYSQIVNDFQKGDIAEGYSVSREKKESFPLTVTSAQKNPTAFYLCASSITGLGTGELFFGEGSRLTVL.

The chain is built from TRBV11-2 and TRBJ1-3; possible D gene TRBD1, 6 bases. Germline CDR1 and CDR2: SGHAT and FQNNGV. Trimming removed 1 base at V and 0 bases at J, with 10 bases between. The CDR3 covers 16 residues. CDR3 protein: CASSLAGQFSGNTIYF. In DNA, the CDR3 is TGTGCCAGCAGCTTAGCGGGACAATTCTCTGGAAACACCATATATTTT.

The chain's CDR3 is CASSYSTSGITYEQYF. CDR3 DNA: TGTGCCAGCAGTTATTCGACTAGCGGGATTACCTACGAGCAGTACTTC. This sequence joins TRBV6-5 and TRBJ2-7; 11 nucleotides align to TRBD2. Germline V gives CDR1 MNHEY, CDR2 SVGAGI. V was pared by 3 bases and J by 2 bases, with 6 bases of the junction left unmatched. The CDR3 has 16 amino acids.

The gene calls are TRBV3-1 (or the pseudogene TRBV3-2) and TRBJ2-1, with D uncertain. This CDR3 has 13 amino acids. V shed 1 base and J shed 9 bases, with 10 bases lying between them. Germline lookup yields CDR1 LGHDT and CDR2 YNNKEL (reference sequence). The CDR3 nucleotides read TGTGCCAGCAGCCAAGTGAGAGGTATTGAGCAGTTCTTC. Amino acid sequence: CASSQVRGIEQFF.

The gene calls are TRBV27 and TRBJ2-3; 7 nucleotides align to TRBD1. This CDR3 contains 20 residues. V shed 5 bases, J shed 1 base, and the junction held 21 bases outside the gene matches. The germline CDR1 and CDR2 sequences are MNHEY and SMNVEV (reference sequence). CDR3 sequence (DNA): TGTGCCAGCAGTGTAGGGGGAAACAGAGGGGGCGGCGCGGGCACAGATACGCAGTATTTT. Protein product: CASSVGGNRGGGAGTDTQYF.

V gene TRBV5-3 combines with J gene TRBJ1-5, with 9 bases aligning to TRBD1. TRBV5-3 is designated an ORF whose function remains uncertain. V dropped 4 bases and J dropped 2; count of bases not matched to a gene: 10. The length of the CDR3 is 17 residues. CDR3 amino acids: CARSTTRQGVCNQPQHF. CDR3 sequence (DNA): TGTGCCAGAAGCACAACTCGACAGGGGGTATGCAATCAGCCCCAGCATTTT.

The chain carries TRBV9 and TRBJ1-5; D may be TRBD1 (5 bases). This CDR3 is built from 13 residues. V was pared by 4 bases and J by 6 bases, with 11 bases between. Germline V lookup: CDR1 SGDLS, CDR2 YYNGEE. The CDR3 nucleotides are TGTGCCAGCAGCCCGGACATTGGTCAGCCCCAGCATTTT. Its translation is CASSPDIGQPQHF.

This rearrangement joins TRBV19 to TRBJ1-6, with D possibly matching TRBD1 (6 bases). The germline CDR1 and CDR2 sequences are LNHDA and SQIVND (reference sequence). The CDR3 is made up of 15 amino acids. Between the trimmed V and J ends, which lost 5 bases and 9 bases, there was a span of 17 bases. CDR3 sequence: CASSAGGGSGSPLHF. DNA for the CDR3: TGTGCCAGTAGTGCCGGGGGGGGCAGCGGTTCACCCCTCCACTTT. The full variable domain, in which reference TRBV19 and TRBJ1-6 provide the parts outside the CDR3, is DGGITQSPKYLFRKEGQNVTLSCEQNLNHDAMYWYRQDPGQGLRLIYYSQIVNDFQKGDIAEGYSVSREKKESFPLTVTSAQKNPTAFYLCASSAGGGSGSPLHFGNGTRLTVT.

This chain joins TRBV3-1 (or the pseudogene TRBV3-2) and TRBJ1-1, with a weak D call TRBD1 (6 bases). Germline V lookup: CDR1 LGHDT, CDR2 YNNKEL (reference sequence). V dropped 4 bases and J dropped 9 bases, with 15 bases sitting between them. This CDR3 is 13 amino acids long. CDR3 sequence: CASSPRTAGQAFF. CDR3 sequence (DNA): TGTGCCAGCAGCCCTAGGACAGCTGGGCAAGCTTTCTTT.

The rearrangement links TRBV7-2 to TRBJ1-6; no reliable D call. From germline, CDR1 is SGHTA and CDR2 FQGNSA. V lost 3 bases to trimming and J lost 6 bases, with 9 bases between them. CDR3 length: 14 residues. This CDR3 reads CASSLGSSNSPLHF. The CDR3 DNA sequence: TGTGCCAGCAGCTTGGGGAGCTCTAATTCACCCCTCCACTTT.

CDR3 region: CASSYSFRVEGYTF. CDR3 DNA: TGTGCCAGCAGTTACTCGTTCAGGGTGGAAGGCTACACCTTC. V usage is TRBV6-5 and J usage is TRBJ1-2; possibly TRBD1 for D (5 bases). The CDR3 has 14 residues. Between the trimmed V and J ends, which lost 0 bases and 8 bases, there was a span of 13 bases. Germline CDR1 is MNHEY and CDR2 is SVGAGI.

This rearrangement joins TRBV5-4 to TRBJ2-7, with no clear D. The germline CDR1 and CDR2 sequences are SGHNT and YYREEE (reference sequence). The CDR3 spans 13 residues. CDR3: CVTRAGRFDEQYF. CDR3 DNA: TGTGTCACAAGAGCAGGTCGGTTCGACGAGCAGTACTTC.

This clone was seen a few times. The chain is built from TRBV7-2 and TRBJ1-1, with 7 bases fitting TRBD1. Losses at the gene ends were 5 bases for V and 1 base for J; bases not matched to a gene: 4. The CDR3 runs 14 residues. CDR1 is SGHTA, CDR2 FQGNSA, per germline. The CDR3 region is CASSPRQGNTEAFF. The CDR3 DNA follows: TGTGCCAGCAGCCCCCGACAGGGGAACACTGAAGCTTTCTTT.

This chain uses TRBV3-1 (or the pseudogene TRBV3-2) with TRBJ1-1, with TRBD1 matching over 11 bases. The CDR3 extends over 13 amino acids. The trim removed 5 bases at V and 11 bases at J, leaving 7 bases unmatched. Per the germline V gene, CDR1 is LGHDT and CDR2 is YNNKEL (reference sequence). CDR3 bases: TGTGCCAGCAGCTTGGGGGACAGGGGGTTTGCTTTCTTT. Its translation: CASSLGDRGFAFF.

This clone occurred once. The genes are TRBV10-1 and TRBJ2-1; the match to TRBD1 covers 10 bases. This CDR3 has 13 residues. In germline, CDR1 is WNHNN, CDR2 SYGVQD (reference sequence). V trimming: 5 bases; J trimming: 8 bases; junction bases outside the gene matches: 3. The CDR3 DNA follows: TGCGCCAGCAGTTCTGACAGGGGGCATGAGCAGTTCTTC. Amino acids: CASSSDRGHEQFF.

This chain links TRBV6-5 with TRBJ2-3; weak D call: TRBD1 (5 bases). Trimming took off 5 bases at V and 4 bases at J, with 13 bases between the two ends. Germline V gene data show CDR1 as MNHEY and CDR2 as SVGAGI. The length of the CDR3 is 14 residues. The CDR3 DNA sequence: TGTGCCAGCAGTAAGGGGTATAACGCAGATACGCAGTATTTT. Translation gives CASSKGYNADTQYF.

CDR3 nucleotides: TGTGCCAGCAGGAACCTAGGACAATTGTTTTTT. Amino acids: CASRNLGQLFF. This chain joins TRBV12-3 or TRBV12-4 and TRBJ1-4; D might be TRBD1 (5 bases). There are 11 residues in the CDR3. The germline V and J ends were trimmed by 6 bases and 15 bases, with 14 bases remaining between them.

The chain uses TRBV5-4 and TRBJ1-2; perhaps TRBD1 as D (6 bases). V was trimmed by 5 bases and J by 4 bases, leaving 21 bases between them. The CDR3 extends over 16 amino acids. The germline CDR1 and CDR2 sequences are SGHNT and YYREEE (reference sequence). CDR3 nucleotide sequence: TGTGCCAGCAGGGTTATCGGGGGGCTCGGAAGCTATGGCTACACCTTC. Translation gives CASRVIGGLGSYGYTF.

To note about this clone: This CDR3 is also generated by other DNA sequences in the sample. V and J are TRBV20-1 and TRBJ1-1; D unresolved. V was clipped by 6 bases and J by 5 bases, with 10 bases between them. Germline CDR1 DFQATT, CDR2 SNEGSKA (reference sequence). The CDR3 contains 11 residues. CDR3 sequence: CSARRETEAFF. DNA of the CDR3: TGCAGTGCCAGACGGGAAACTGAAGCTTTCTTT.

This chain uses TRBV6-2 or TRBV6-3 with TRBJ1-5; 8 positions agree with TRBD1. The germline CDR1 and CDR2 sequences are MNHEY and SVGEGT. This CDR3 has 15 amino acids. V shed 5 bases and J 3 bases; nucleotides not matched to a gene: 6. CDR3 sequence (DNA): TGTGCCAGCAGTGAGGGACAGGTGATCAATCAGCCCCAGCATTTT. It codes for CASSEGQVINQPQHF.

The V gene is TRBV4-1, the J gene TRBJ1-1, with TRBD1 matching 9 bases. The CDR3 contains 15 residues. V trimming: 2 bases; J trimming: 6 bases; junction bases outside the gene matches: 7. Germline CDR1 reads MGHRA; CDR2 reads YSYEKL. The CDR3, as DNA: TGCGCCAGCAGCCAACCGGGACAGGGTGCTTCTGAAGCTTTCTTT. Its protein product is CASSQPGQGASEAFF.

The CDR3 region is CASSLVSGEGYEQYF. As DNA, the CDR3 is TGTGCCAGCAGCTTAGTGTCGGGGGAAGGCTACGAGCAGTACTTC. The chain carries TRBV11-3 and TRBJ2-7; maybe TRBD2 (6 bases). V shed 1 base and J shed 3 bases, with 13 bases lying between them. Per the germline V gene, CDR1 is SGHNT and CDR2 is YENEEA. The CDR3 covers 15 residues.

The CDR3 DNA follows: TGTGCCAGCAGCTTAAATAGGGAGGGAACTGAAGCTTTCTTT. It yields the protein CASSLNREGTEAFF. The rearrangement links TRBV7-3 to TRBJ1-1; D remains ambiguous. V lost 1 base and J lost 5, with 11 bases in between. Germline V lookup: CDR1 SGHTA, CDR2 FQGTGA. There are 14 residues in the CDR3.

The rearrangement links TRBV28 to TRBJ1-2; D call uncertain. CDR1 is MDHEN and CDR2 is SYDVKM in the germline V gene. The CDR3 length is 13 residues. Deletions cut 6 bases from V and 1 base from J, with 9 bases between. The CDR3 loop is CASSYTINYGYTF. The DNA for the CDR3 is TGTGCCAGCAGCTATACGATTAACTATGGCTACACCTTC.

The rearrangement links TRBV3-1 (or the pseudogene TRBV3-2) to TRBJ2-2; 14 nucleotides line up with TRBD2. CDR3 length: 17 residues. Germline V lookup: CDR1 LGHDT, CDR2 YNNKEL (reference sequence). V lost 5 bases and J lost 7; bases outside the gene matches: 9. The CDR3 reads CASSSGTSGRVFGELFF. The CDR3 nucleotides are TGTGCCAGCAGCTCCGGGACTAGCGGGAGAGTATTCGGGGAGCTGTTTTTT.

J is TRBJ2-1 and V is TRBV27, with a tentative D call TRBD2 (5 bases). The CDR3 sequence is 16 residues long. Germline CDR1 is MNHEY and CDR2 is SMNVEV (reference sequence). Trimming cost V 9 bases and J 5 bases, with 23 bases left between them. CDR3 DNA sequence: TGTGCCAGTAAGGGTCTAGCTCGAAGCCATAACAATGAGCAGTTCTTC. This gives the protein CASKGLARSHNNEQFF.

The J gene is TRBJ1-1, the V gene TRBV3-1 (or the pseudogene TRBV3-2); D might be TRBD1 (6 bases). Germline V gene data show CDR1 as LGHDT and CDR2 as YNNKEL (reference sequence). Trimming took off 7 bases at V and 4 bases at J, with 13 bases between the two ends. The CDR3 is 13 amino acids. The CDR3, as DNA: TGTGCCAGCACCCTAGAGGGGGGCACTGAAGCTTTCTTT. It encodes CASTLEGGTEAFF.

This chain uses TRBV19 with TRBJ1-2; 8 bases map to TRBD1. Germline V gene data show CDR1 as LNHDA and CDR2 as SQIVND (reference sequence). The CDR3 consists of 16 residues. V was clipped by 6 bases and J by 1 base; unmatched bases: 10. This CDR3 reads CASSRGQATLNYGYTF. The DNA for the CDR3 is TGTGCCAGTAGCCGGGGACAGGCAACACTTAACTATGGCTACACCTTC.